Listed below are T cell receptor beta chains from one sample, sequenced in a study of early T cells in non-severe SARS-CoV-2 infection. TCRdb recomputed calls from the 5' RACE reads with MiXCR, one row per CDR3 protein. This sample yields around 64,000 distinct CDR3 sequences, of which over 9.5% are seen a single time; roughly 5.7% belongs to the top ten. The sample here was whole blood, taken at baseline. These receptors originate from an adult who was a healthcare worker with PCR-confirmed SARS-CoV-2 infection or an uninfected control (not recorded which). Each CDR3 is given with its conserved first and last residue. Fields, in order: clone size, D gene, J gene, V gene, CDR3 DNA, CDR3 protein. A D gene is named only where the DNA matches it firmly. Size values are once, few and many counts, or a class for expanded clones, and some rows have none.

size: many
D: NA
J: TRBJ2-5
V: TRBV5-1
DNA: TGCGCCAGCAGCTCCCTGGGGGTCCAGGAGACCCAGTACTTC
CDR3: CASSSLGVQETQYF

size: few
D: NA
J: TRBJ2-6
V: TRBV9
DNA: TGTGCCAGCAGCGTAGCCGTGTCAGTTGGGGCCAACGTCCTGACTTTC
CDR3: CASSVAVSVGANVLTF

size: few
D: NA
J: TRBJ2-6
V: TRBV2
DNA: TGTGCCAGCAGTCGCAGGAGGAGCTCTGGGGCCAACGTCCTGACTTTC
CDR3: CASSRRRSSGANVLTF

size: few
D: TRBD1
J: TRBJ1-2
V: TRBV19
DNA: TGTGCCAGTAGTAAAAACAGGGGGACAGGCTATGGCTACACCTTC
CDR3: CASSKNRGTGYGYTF

size: many
D: NA
J: TRBJ2-2
V: TRBV29-1
DNA: TGCAGCGTTGGATCAGGACCTAACACCGGGGAGCTGTTTTTT
CDR3: CSVGSGPNTGELFF

size: medium-sized
D: NA
J: TRBJ2-5
V: TRBV5-1
DNA: TGCGCCAGCCGCCCCGGCCTACCCGGGGAGACCCAGTACTTC
CDR3: CASRPGLPGETQYF

size: many
D: TRBD2
J: TRBJ2-7
V: TRBV7-9
DNA: TGTGCCAGCAGCGGACGACTGAAAGCCGGGACTAGCGGCCCCTCCGAGCAGTACTTC
CDR3: CASSGRLKAGTSGPSEQYF

size: few
D: TRBD1
J: TRBJ1-1
V: TRBV5-1
DNA: TGCGCCAGCATGAAGGGACAGACGACGAGCACTGAAGCTTTCTTT
CDR3: CASMKGQTTSTEAFF

size: NA
D: TRBD2
J: TRBJ2-7
V: TRBV2
DNA: TGTGCCAGCATCCGGGGTAGCGGGAGCTACGAGCAGTACTTC
CDR3: CASIRGSGSYEQYF

size: NA
D: NA
J: TRBJ1-2
V: TRBV18
DNA: TGTGCCAGCTCACCGAGGACCACAGCCACGAACTATGGCTACACCTTC
CDR3: CASSPRTTATNYGYTF

size: NA
D: NA
J: TRBJ2-7
V: TRBV11-2
DNA: TGTGCCAGCAGCCCCGTGTCGTTAGAGCCCTACGAGCAGTACTTC
CDR3: CASSPVSLEPYEQYF

size: NA
D: TRBD2
J: TRBJ2-1
V: TRBV29-1
DNA: TGCAGCGTGGCGGGGGGAAGCAATGAGCAGTTCTTC
CDR3: CSVAGGSNEQFF

size: once
D: NA
J: TRBJ1-5
V: TRBV5-1
DNA: TGCGCCAGCAGCTTGACCGGGGCGGATCAGCCCCAGCATTTT
CDR3: CASSLTGADQPQHF

size: NA
D: TRBD2
J: TRBJ2-2
V: TRBV5-1
DNA: TGCGCCAGCAGCTTGGGCCGCACTAGCGGAGGCACCGGGGAGCTGTTTTTT
CDR3: CASSLGRTSGGTGELFF

size: many
D: NA
J: TRBJ1-5
V: TRBV4-2
DNA: TGTGCCAGCAGCCAAGAGATGGCCAGCAATCAGCCCCAGCATTTT
CDR3: CASSQEMASNQPQHF

size: NA
D: NA
J: TRBJ1-1
V: TRBV7-9
DNA: TGTGCCAGCAGCTTTACGGGGAACACTGAAGCTTTCTTT
CDR3: CASSFTGNTEAFF

size: NA
D: NA
J: TRBJ2-2
V: TRBV5-1
DNA: TGCGCCAGCAGCCTGACCTTGAATGGGGAGCTGTTTTTT
CDR3: CASSLTLNGELFF

size: few
D: NA
J: TRBJ1-6
V: TRBV25-1
DNA: TGTGCCAGCACCGCTGCGAGGGTAGCCCCCAATTCACCCCTCCACTTT
CDR3: CASTAARVAPNSPLHF

size: NA
D: NA
J: TRBJ2-2
V: TRBV3-1
DNA: TGTGCCACCACCCAAGTAAGGGCCGGGACCGGGGAGCTGTTTTTT
CDR3: CATTQVRAGTGELFF

size: NA
D: TRBD1
J: TRBJ2-3
V: TRBV24-1
DNA: TGTGCCACAAGTGGGACAGGACACAGCACAGATACGCAGTATTTT
CDR3: CATSGTGHSTDTQYF

size: many
D: TRBD1
J: TRBJ2-1
V: TRBV27
DNA: TGTGCCAGCAGTTTAAATAGGGGGCTCGACAATGAGCAGTTCTTC
CDR3: CASSLNRGLDNEQFF

size: NA
D: NA
J: TRBJ2-7
V: TRBV20-1
DNA: TGCAGTGCTAGTGCTTACGACAGAAACCAATACGAGCAGTACTTC
CDR3: CSASAYDRNQYEQYF

size: few
D: NA
J: TRBJ2-3
V: TRBV29-1
DNA: TGCAGCGCAGCCGCGGGGACAGCGAGCACAGATACGCAGTATTTT
CDR3: CSAAAGTASTDTQYF